The present T cell receptor beta chain was sequenced within a study of cytomegalovirus exposure and HLA in healthy donors. As regards this clone: Its antigen remains unidentified.

Study results and caveats: The majority of TCR sequences were rare, yet some public TCRs appeared in many donors.

The CDR3 has 14 residues. Trimming removed 0 bases at V and 5 bases at J, with 13 bases between. Germline CDR1 SQVTM, CDR2 ANQGSEA. The PCR ran on 60 Vbeta and 13 Jbeta primers. The method was immunoSEQ multiplex PCR; TCRdb's version includes in-frame clones alone and lacks a portion of them. The sample lists approximately 130,000 clones, around 83% seen once, with about 7.5% in the top ten. The chain couples TRBV29-1 to TRBJ2-5; D remains unclear. The sample comprised PBMCs. The sequence was collected from a woman in her 50s in good health and CMV-seropositive. DNA of the CDR3: TGCAGCGTTGAAGATCCCGGTCCTCTGGAGACCCAGTACTTC. The encoded protein is CSVEDPGPLETQYF.